The 7 T cell receptor beta chains below all came from one sample that was sequenced in a study of blood T cells in healthy people across ages (dated by TCRdb to about 2015). Library method: 5' RACE. TCRdb records Illumina HiSeq 2500 as the sequencer. The second PCR ran for about 6 to 12 cycles and used a J-beta primer mix along with a sample-barcoded 5' primer. TCRdb took the public reads, trimmed them with fastp at Q25, ran MiXCR for clone calling and kept in-frame beta chains. Each CDR3 protein gets just one entry, which takes the most common genes and DNA from the rows behind it. The sample yields approximately 700,000 distinct CDR3 sequences; about a third were counted once. Approximately 15% of the sample lies in the top ten. Sequencing was done on a sample of blood. The source is a woman of 80 years or more in good health. Donor details come from another sample of the same person, matched by shared clones.

The table lists this clonotype with many counts. The V and J genes are TRBV27 and TRBJ1-1; D not certain. V lost 8 bases and J lost 5, with 12 bases in between. Germline V gene lookup returns CDR1 MNHEY and CDR2 SMNVEV (reference sequence). The CDR3 contains 12 residues. CDR3 protein: CASWRVGTEAFF. Written as DNA, the CDR3 is TGTGCCAGCTGGAGGGTGGGGACTGAAGCTTTCTTT.

This clonotype was found many times. This rearrangement joins TRBV7-6 to TRBJ2-7; a weak D match, TRBD1 (5 bases). The ends were cut back, 8 bases at V and 5 bases at J, with 13 bases in the middle. This CDR3 is 12 amino acids long. Germline V gene lookup returns CDR1 SGHVS and CDR2 FNYEAQ. The CDR3 sequence: CASGQGGNEQYF. The CDR3 DNA follows: TGTGCCAGCGGGCAGGGCGGAAACGAGCAGTACTTC.

The count of this clonotype is one. This chain uses TRBV20-1 with TRBJ2-5; TRBD2 matches at 9 bases. CDR1 and CDR2 (germline): DFQATT, SNEGSKA (reference sequence). The ends lost 5 bases at V and 5 bases at J; junction bases unmatched: 12. CDR3 length equals 15 residues. The chain's CDR3 is CSAFSPGLASETQYF. CDR3 bases: TGCAGTGCTTTTTCTCCGGGACTAGCTTCGGAGACCCAGTACTTC.

The chain carries TRBV6-2 or TRBV6-3 and TRBJ2-2, with a weak D call TRBD1 (5 bases). The CDR3 length is 16 residues. Germline lookup yields CDR1 MNHEY and CDR2 SVGEGT. V was clipped by 0 bases and J by 2 bases, with 10 bases between them. The CDR3 spells CASSYSAGQNTGELFF. The CDR3 region has the DNA TGTGCCAGCAGTTACTCGGCAGGGCAAAACACCGGGGAGCTGTTTTTT.

This clonotype was seen a few times. This chain joins TRBV10-2 and TRBJ1-2; D might be TRBD1 (6 bases). Deletions cut 6 bases from V and 4 bases from J, with 15 bases between. The CDR3 is 14 residues long. From germline, CDR1 is WSHSY and CDR2 SAAADI. The CDR3 loop reads CASRDWGASYGYTF. DNA for the CDR3: TGCGCCAGCAGGGATTGGGGGGCAAGCTATGGCTACACCTTC.

This clonotype was counted many times. The chain uses TRBV20-1 and TRBJ2-7; no clear D. V lost 4 bases to trimming and J lost 4 bases, with 8 bases between them. The CDR3 has 11 amino acids. Germline V gives CDR1 DFQATT, CDR2 SNEGSKA (reference sequence). The CDR3 reads CSAITDYEQYF. For the CDR3, the DNA is TGCAGTGCTATTACAGATTACGAGCAGTACTTC.

As regards this clonotype: Mismatch with germline at one junction end may stem from a read error. V is TRBV5-1 and J is TRBJ1-2, with TRBD1 as a possible D gene (5 bases). Germline CDR1 reads SGHRS; CDR2 reads YFSETQ. The CDR3 totals 15 residues. CDR3 residues: CASSLAGADNYDYTF. CDR3 sequence (DNA): TGCGCCAGCAGCTTGGCCGGGGCAGATAACTATGACTACACCTTC.